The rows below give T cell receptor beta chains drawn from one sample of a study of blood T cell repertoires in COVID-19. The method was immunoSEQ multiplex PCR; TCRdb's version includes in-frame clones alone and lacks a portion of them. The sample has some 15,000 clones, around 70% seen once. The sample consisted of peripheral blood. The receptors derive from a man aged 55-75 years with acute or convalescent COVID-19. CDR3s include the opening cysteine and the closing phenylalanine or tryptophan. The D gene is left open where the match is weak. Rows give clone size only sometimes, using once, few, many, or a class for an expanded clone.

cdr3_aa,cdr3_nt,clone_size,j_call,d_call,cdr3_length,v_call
CASSLLPPGAGGTSSYNSPLHF,TGTGCCAGTAGCCTGTTGCCCCCGGGGGCAGGGGGGACCAGCTCCTATAATTCACCCCTCCACTTT,-,TRBJ1-6,TRBD1,22,TRBV19
CASSVGGVSGNTIYF,TGTGCCAGCAGCGTCGGGGGGGTCTCTGGAAACACCATATATTTT,-,TRBJ1-3,-,15,TRBV9
CASSFDRGDGYTF,TGTGCCAGCAGCTTCGACAGGGGAGATGGCTACACCTTC,-,TRBJ1-2,TRBD1,13,TRBV7-3
CASSQDSASGWNEQFF,TGCGCCAGCAGCCAAGATTCGGCTAGCGGCTGGAATGAGCAGTTCTTC,few,TRBJ2-1,TRBD2,16,TRBV4-1
CASSPFGQGASPLHF,TGTGCCAGCAGCCCCTTCGGACAGGGGGCATCACCCCTCCACTTT,-,TRBJ1-6,TRBD1,15,TRBV28
CASSPVAGSAGTQYF,TGTGCCAGCAGCCCCGTGGCGGGAAGCGCCGGGACCCAGTACTTC,few,TRBJ2-5,-,15,TRBV7-6
CASSWDRGLYEQYF,TGTGCCAGCAGCTGGGACAGGGGATTGTACGAGCAGTACTTC,-,TRBJ2-7,TRBD1,14,TRBV6-6
CAISPNEVGLGWLQYF,TGTGCCATCAGTCCAAACGAGGTCGGACTTGGGTGGTTGCAGTACTTC,-,TRBJ2-7,-,16,TRBV10-3
CASSLAGGGNEQFF,TGTGCCAGCAGTCTAGCGGGAGGAGGCAATGAGCAGTTCTTC,-,TRBJ2-1,TRBD2,14,TRBV25-1
CASSLGTRTGINQPQHF,TGCGCCAGCAGCTTGGGGACGAGGACAGGGATTAATCAGCCCCAGCATTTT,-,TRBJ1-5,TRBD1,17,TRBV5-1
CASSAPWGGYNEQFF,TGCGCCAGCAGCGCCCCCTGGGGGGGTTACAATGAGCAGTTCTTC,-,TRBJ2-1,TRBD2,15,TRBV5-1
CASSPLSDAGTGWNTEAFF,TGTGCCAGCAGCCCTTTAAGTGATGCCGGGACAGGGTGGAACACTGAAGCTTTCTTT,-,TRBJ1-1,TRBD1,19,TRBV3-1/TRBV3-2
CASSQDSLYGYIF,TGTGCCAGCAGCCAGGACAGCCTCTATGGCTACATCTTC,-,TRBJ1-2,-,13,TRBV9
CASSPRTSRNTEAFF,TGTGCCAGCAGCCCGCGGACAAGTCGGAACACTGAAGCTTTCTTT,-,TRBJ1-1,-,15,TRBV9
CASSPYWAGGTYEQYF,TGTGCCAGCAGCCCCTACTGGGCGGGAGGGACCTACGAGCAGTACTTC,-,TRBJ2-7,TRBD2,16,TRBV7-8
CASSPGTGGFGNTIYF,TGCGCCAGCAGCCCGGGGACAGGGGGTTTTGGAAACACCATATATTTT,large,TRBJ1-3,TRBD1,16,TRBV5-1
CASSRNYEQYF,TGTGCCAGCAGCAGAAACTACGAGCAGTACTTC,-,TRBJ2-7,-,11,TRBV12-3/TRBV12-4
CASSLMGQTSTEAFF,TGTGCCAGCAGCTTAATGGGACAGACGAGTACTGAAGCTTTCTTT,-,TRBJ1-1,TRBD1,15,TRBV7-6
CASNPGGFEAFF,TGTGCCAGCAACCCCGGAGGTTTTGAAGCTTTCTTT,-,TRBJ1-1,-,12,TRBV6-2/TRBV6-3
CASSVQISYNSPLHF,TGTGCCAGTAGTGTACAGATTTCCTATAATTCACCCCTCCACTTT,-,TRBJ1-6,-,15,TRBV19
CASSETVSSGNTIYF,TGTGCCAGCAGCGAAACAGTGAGCTCTGGAAACACCATATATTTT,-,TRBJ1-3,-,15,TRBV9
CASSLRGFGANVLTF,TGTGCCAGCAGCCTTCGTGGCTTTGGGGCCAACGTCCTGACTTTC,-,TRBJ2-6,-,15,TRBV3-1/TRBV3-2
CASSMGQGFEQYF,TGCGCCAGCAGTATGGGACAGGGGTTCGAGCAGTACTTC,-,TRBJ2-7,TRBD1,13,TRBV10-2
CASSRLALPPNYGYTF,TGTGCCAGCAGCCGACTCGCACTGCCCCCTAACTATGGCTACACCTTC,-,TRBJ1-2,-,16,TRBV14
CASSPSGRMNTEAFF,TGTGCCAGTAGTCCGAGCGGACGGATGAACACTGAAGCTTTCTTT,-,TRBJ1-1,-,15,TRBV19
CASSESRQGLGYTF,TGCGCCAGCAGTGAGTCGAGACAGGGCCTCGGCTACACCTTC,-,TRBJ1-2,TRBD1,14,TRBV10-2
CASSGRADTQYF,TGTGCCAGTAGTGGCAGGGCAGATACGCAGTATTTT,-,TRBJ2-3,-,12,TRBV19